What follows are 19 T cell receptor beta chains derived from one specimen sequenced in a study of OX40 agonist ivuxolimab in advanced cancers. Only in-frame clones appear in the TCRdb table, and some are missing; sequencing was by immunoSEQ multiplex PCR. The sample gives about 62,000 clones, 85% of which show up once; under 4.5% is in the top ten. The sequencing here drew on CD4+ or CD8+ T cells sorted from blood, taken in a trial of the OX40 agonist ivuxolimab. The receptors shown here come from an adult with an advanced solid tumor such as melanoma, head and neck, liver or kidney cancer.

CDR3 region: CASSSASGTGRYEQYF. DNA for the CDR3: TGTGCCAGCAGTTCCGCCTCCGGGACAGGGCGCTACGAGCAGTACTTC. This sequence joins TRBV28 and TRBJ2-7, with 9 positions matching TRBD1. V lost 4 bases, J lost 3 bases, and 10 bases stayed unmatched. The CDR3 runs to 16 residues. Germline CDR1 and CDR2: MDHEN and SYDVKM.

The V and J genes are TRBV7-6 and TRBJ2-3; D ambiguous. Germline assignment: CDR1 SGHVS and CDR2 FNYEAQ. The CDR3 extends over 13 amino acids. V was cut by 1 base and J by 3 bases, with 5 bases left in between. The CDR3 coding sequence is TGTGCCAGCAGCTTAGGGGGTACAGATACGCAGTATTTT. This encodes CASSLGGTDTQYF.

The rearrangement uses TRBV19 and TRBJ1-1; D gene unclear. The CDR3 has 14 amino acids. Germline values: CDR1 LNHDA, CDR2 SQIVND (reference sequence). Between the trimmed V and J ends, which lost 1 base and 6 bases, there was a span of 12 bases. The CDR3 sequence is CASSIGGTNSEAFF. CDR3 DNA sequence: TGTGCCAGTAGTATAGGGGGTACCAACTCTGAAGCTTTCTTT.

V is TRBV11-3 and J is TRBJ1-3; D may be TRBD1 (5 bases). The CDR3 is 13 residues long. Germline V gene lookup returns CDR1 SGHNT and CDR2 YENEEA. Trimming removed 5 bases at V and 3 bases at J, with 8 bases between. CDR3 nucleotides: TGTGCCAGCAGCGGGGGTAGTGGAAACACCATATATTTT. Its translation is CASSGGSGNTIYF.

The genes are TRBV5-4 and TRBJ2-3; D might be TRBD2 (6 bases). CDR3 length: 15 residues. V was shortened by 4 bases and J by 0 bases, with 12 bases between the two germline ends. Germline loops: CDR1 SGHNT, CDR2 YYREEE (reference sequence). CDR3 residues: CASSPGLPSTDTQYF. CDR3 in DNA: TGTGCCAGCAGCCCGGGACTTCCGAGCACAGATACGCAGTATTTT.

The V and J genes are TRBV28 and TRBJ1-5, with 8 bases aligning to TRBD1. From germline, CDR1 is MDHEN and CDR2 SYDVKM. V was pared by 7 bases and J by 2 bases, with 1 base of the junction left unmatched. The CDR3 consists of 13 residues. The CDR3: CASKQGGNQPQHF. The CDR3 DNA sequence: TGTGCCAGCAAACAGGGGGGCAATCAGCCCCAGCATTTT.

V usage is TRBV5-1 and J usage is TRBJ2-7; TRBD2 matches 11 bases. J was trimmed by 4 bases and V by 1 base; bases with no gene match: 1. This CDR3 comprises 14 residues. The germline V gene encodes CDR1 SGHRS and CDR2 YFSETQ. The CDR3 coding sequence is TGCGCCAGCAGCTTGACTAGCGGGAGTTACGAGCAGTACTTC. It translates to CASSLTSGSYEQYF. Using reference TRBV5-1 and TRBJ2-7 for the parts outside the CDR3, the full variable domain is KAGVTQTPRYLIKTRGQQVTLSCSPISGHRSVSWYQQTPGQGLQFLFEYFSETQRNKGNFPGRFSGRQFSNSRSEMNVSTLELGDSALYLCASSLTSGSYEQYFGPGTRLTVT.

The DNA of the CDR3 is TGTGCCAGCAGCCAAGTAGCGGGGGCCTACTACGAGCAGTACTTC. Its protein is CASSQVAGAYYEQYF. V and J are TRBV4-2 and TRBJ2-7; 9 bases map to TRBD2. CDR1 is LGHNA, CDR2 YNFKEQ, per germline. J lost 3 bases, V lost 1 base, and 4 bases had no gene match. This CDR3 is built from 15 residues.

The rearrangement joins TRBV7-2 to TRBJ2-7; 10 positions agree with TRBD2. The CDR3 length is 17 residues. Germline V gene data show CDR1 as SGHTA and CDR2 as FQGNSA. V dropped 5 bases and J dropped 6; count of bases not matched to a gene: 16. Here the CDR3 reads CASSVPSGSALGGEQYF. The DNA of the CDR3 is TGTGCCAGCAGCGTTCCTAGCGGGAGTGCCCTTGGGGGCGAGCAGTACTTC.

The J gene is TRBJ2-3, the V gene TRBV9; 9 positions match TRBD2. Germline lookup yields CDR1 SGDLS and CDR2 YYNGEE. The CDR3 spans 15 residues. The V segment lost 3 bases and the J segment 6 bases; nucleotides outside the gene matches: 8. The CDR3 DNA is TGTGCCAGCAGCGGAACGGCGGGGGGGCGGGATACGCAGTATTTT. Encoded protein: CASSGTAGGRDTQYF. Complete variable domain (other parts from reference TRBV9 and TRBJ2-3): DSGVTQTPKHLITATGQRVTLRCSPRSGDLSVYWYQQSLDQGLQFLIQYYNGEERAKGNILERFSAQQFPDLHSELNLSSLELGDSALYFCASSGTAGGRDTQYFGPGTRLTVL.

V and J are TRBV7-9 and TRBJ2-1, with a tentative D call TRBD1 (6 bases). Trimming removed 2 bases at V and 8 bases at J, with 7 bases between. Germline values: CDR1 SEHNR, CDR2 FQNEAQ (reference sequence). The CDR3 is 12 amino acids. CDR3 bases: TGTGCCAGCAGCTTAAAGGGGGATGAGCAGTTCTTC. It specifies CASSLKGDEQFF.

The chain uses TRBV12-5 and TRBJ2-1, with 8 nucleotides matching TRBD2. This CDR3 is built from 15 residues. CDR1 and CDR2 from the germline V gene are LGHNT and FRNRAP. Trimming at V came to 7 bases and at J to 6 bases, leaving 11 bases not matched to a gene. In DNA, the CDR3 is TGTGCTAGTGCCACCGGACTAGCACGGGGCAATGAGCAGTTCTTC. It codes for CASATGLARGNEQFF. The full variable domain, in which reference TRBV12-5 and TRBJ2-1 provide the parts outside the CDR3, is DARVTQTPRHKVTEMGQEVTMRCQPILGHNTVFWYRQTMMQGLELLAYFRNRAPLDDSGMPKDRFSAEMPDATLATLKIQPSEPRDSAVYFCASATGLARGNEQFFGPGTRLTVL.

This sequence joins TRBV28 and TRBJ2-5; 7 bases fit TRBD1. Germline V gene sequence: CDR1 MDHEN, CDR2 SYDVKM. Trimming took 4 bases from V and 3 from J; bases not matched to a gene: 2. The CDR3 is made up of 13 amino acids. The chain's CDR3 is CASSSTGKETQYF. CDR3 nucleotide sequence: TGTGCCAGCAGTTCGACAGGGAAAGAGACCCAGTACTTC.

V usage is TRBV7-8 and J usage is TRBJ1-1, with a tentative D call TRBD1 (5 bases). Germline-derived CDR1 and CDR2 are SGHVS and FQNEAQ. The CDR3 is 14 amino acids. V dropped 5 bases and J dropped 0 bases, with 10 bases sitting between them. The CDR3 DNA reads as TGTGCCAGCAGCCCCGACAGCATGAACACTGAAGCTTTCTTT. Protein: CASSPDSMNTEAFF.

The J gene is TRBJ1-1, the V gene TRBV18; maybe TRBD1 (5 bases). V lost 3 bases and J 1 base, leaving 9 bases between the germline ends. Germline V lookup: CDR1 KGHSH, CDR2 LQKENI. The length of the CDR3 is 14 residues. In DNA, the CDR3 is TGTGCCAGCTCACCGTCGGGACGGAACACTGAAGCTTTCTTT. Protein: CASSPSGRNTEAFF. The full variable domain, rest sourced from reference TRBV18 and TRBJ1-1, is NAGVMQNPRHLVRRRGQEARLRCSPMKGHSHVYWYRQLPEEGLKFMVYLQKENIIDESGMPKERFSAEFPKEGPSILRIQQVVRGDSAAYFCASSPSGRNTEAFFGQGTRLTVV.

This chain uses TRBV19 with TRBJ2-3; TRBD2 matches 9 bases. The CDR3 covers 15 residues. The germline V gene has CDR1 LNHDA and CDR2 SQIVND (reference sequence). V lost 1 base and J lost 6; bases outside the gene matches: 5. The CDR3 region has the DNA TGTGCCAGTAGTATAGGTAGCGGGGGACCTGATACGCAGTATTTT. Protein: CASSIGSGGPDTQYF.

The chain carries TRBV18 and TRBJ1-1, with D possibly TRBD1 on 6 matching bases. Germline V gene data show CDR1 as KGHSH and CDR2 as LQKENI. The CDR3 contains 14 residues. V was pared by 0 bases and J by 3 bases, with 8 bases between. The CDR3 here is CASSPPPGDTEAFF. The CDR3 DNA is TGTGCCAGCTCACCACCACCAGGGGACACTGAAGCTTTCTTT.

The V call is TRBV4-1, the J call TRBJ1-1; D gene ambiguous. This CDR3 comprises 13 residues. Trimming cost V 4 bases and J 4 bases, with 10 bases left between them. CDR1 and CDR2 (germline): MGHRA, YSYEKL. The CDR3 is CASSPGIGTEAFF. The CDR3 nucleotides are TGCGCCAGCAGCCCCGGGATCGGCACTGAAGCTTTCTTT.

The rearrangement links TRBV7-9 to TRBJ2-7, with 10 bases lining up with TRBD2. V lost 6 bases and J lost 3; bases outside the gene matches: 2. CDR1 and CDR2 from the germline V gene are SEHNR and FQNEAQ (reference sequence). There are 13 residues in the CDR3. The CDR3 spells CASSRTSGYEQYF. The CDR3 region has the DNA TGTGCCAGCAGTCGGACTAGCGGCTACGAGCAGTACTTC.